The clone carrying this T cell receptor (beta chain) was counted once. The sample originates from a study of blood T cell repertoires in COVID-19. Looking at the study overall: There were acute and convalescent COVID-19 samples, and they came from the United States, Italy and Spain. PBMCs, B-cell-depleted T cells, or T cells provided the cDNA or gDNA that made up the material.

Original processing notes: Estimation of nucleated cell counts relied on the amplification of reference gene primers. Sequencing used immunoSEQ multiplex PCR; TCRdb keeps in-frame clones, though not all of them. The V and J calls and clone size are taken from that table; D and trimming were inferred from the DNA. The data hold a few hundred thousand clones, with 88% observed a single time. This CDR3 spans 13 amino acids. The trim removed 7 bases at V and 8 bases at J, leaving 9 bases unmatched. Germline V gives CDR1 ENHRY, CDR2 SYGVKD. The specimen sequenced was peripheral blood. The rearrangement uses TRBV10-3 and TRBJ2-7, with 9 bases fitting TRBD1. The receptor was derived from an elderly man with acute or convalescent COVID-19. This chain's CDR3 is CAITPGQGVKQYF. The CDR3 DNA reads TGTGCCATCACCCCGGGACAGGGCGTTAAGCAGTACTTC.